A selection of T cell receptor beta chains follows, all from one sample in a study of technical replicates of blood from a handful of donors. Assay used: immunoSEQ multiplex PCR; TCRdb lists only in-frame clones, some missing. The repertoire has under 80,000 clones, about nine tenths of them found once; the top ten carry about 0.4%. The sample comprised T cells isolated from PBMCs. The receptors derive from a human donor in good health. Some clones in this sample may be carry-over from other donors' samples. Each CDR3 is given with its conserved first and last residue. The order of the fields is D gene, J gene, clone size, V gene, CDR3 protein, CDR3 DNA. A D gene is named only where the DNA matches it firmly. Rows give clone size only sometimes, using once, few, many, or a class for an expanded clone.

>TRBD1|TRBJ1-5|-|TRBV11-3
CASSGTVNQPQHF
TGTGCCAGCAGCGGGACAGTAAATCAGCCCCAGCATTTT
>TRBD2|TRBJ2-7|-|TRBV29-1
CSVRGDPYEQYF
TGCAGCGTTCGGGGGGACCCCTACGAGCAGTACTTC
>-|TRBJ1-4|-|TRBV9
CASSVGGRGYTNEKLFF
TGTGCCAGCAGCGTAGGAGGCAGGGGATACACTAATGAAAAACTGTTTTTT
>TRBD2|TRBJ2-7|-|TRBV5-6
CASRLAGESYEQYF
TGTGCCAGCCGCCTAGCGGGGGAATCCTACGAGCAGTACTTC
>TRBD1|TRBJ1-2|-|TRBV2
CASRETGANYGYTF
TGTGCCAGCAGGGAGACAGGGGCCAACTATGGCTACACCTTC
>TRBD2|TRBJ2-7|once|TRBV6-9
CAGPSRLAGGHEQYF
TGTGCCGGCCCGTCGCGACTAGCGGGAGGGCACGAGCAGTACTTC
>-|TRBJ2-7|-|TRBV10-3
CAISSPMYEQYF
TGTGCCATCAGTAGTCCTATGTACGAGCAGTACTTC
>TRBD2|TRBJ2-1|-|TRBV11-2
CASSPPPSGGEQFF
TGTGCCAGCAGCCCACCACCCTCGGGGGGTGAGCAGTTCTTC
>TRBD1|TRBJ2-4|once|TRBV5-6
CASSFLGTEAKNIQYF
TGTGCCAGCAGCTTCCTAGGGACAGAAGCCAAAAACATTCAGTACTTC
>-|TRBJ1-2|once|TRBV28
CASVSTLNGYTF
TGTGCCAGCGTCAGTACCTTGAATGGCTACACCTTC
>-|TRBJ2-3|-|TRBV11-2
CASSFSGTMITDTQYF
TGTGCCAGCAGCTTCTCCGGGACAATGATCACAGATACGCAGTATTTT
>TRBD1|TRBJ2-7|-|TRBV7-9
CASSSGTGGYEQYF
TGTGCCAGCAGCTCGGGGACAGGGGGGTACGAGCAGTACTTC
>-|TRBJ2-1|-|TRBV28
CASRKAVDNEQFF
TGTGCCAGCCGGAAGGCGGTTGACAATGAGCAGTTCTTC
>-|TRBJ2-7|-|TRBV7-9
CASSLEGFSSYEQYF
TGTGCCAGCAGCTTGGAGGGGTTTAGCTCCTACGAGCAGTACTTC
>TRBD1|TRBJ2-7|-|TRBV19
CASSYRGREQYF
TGTGCCAGTAGTTACAGGGGTCGCGAGCAGTACTTC
>-|TRBJ2-4|-|TRBV19
CASKARDNFKNIQYF
TGTGCCAGTAAGGCTCGGGACAATTTTAAAAACATTCAGTACTTC
>TRBD1|TRBJ1-1|once|TRBV18
CASSPQGQGNTEAFF
TGTGCCAGCTCACCCCAGGGACAGGGGAACACTGAAGCTTTCTTT
>TRBD1|TRBJ1-1|-|TRBV15
CATRRTGVDTEAFF
TGTGCCACCCGAAGGACAGGAGTCGACACTGAAGCTTTCTTT
>TRBD1|TRBJ2-2|-|TRBV5-1
CASSLSPGQGRSTGELFF
TGCGCCAGCAGCTTGTCACCGGGACAGGGGAGGAGTACCGGGGAGCTGTTTTTT
>TRBD1|TRBJ2-7|-|TRBV7-6
CASSTGQDFSEQYF
TGTGCCAGCAGCACGGGACAGGACTTTAGCGAGCAGTACTTC
>TRBD1|TRBJ2-1|-|TRBV27
CASSLSEGASYNEQFF
TGTGCCAGCAGTTTATCCGAGGGGGCATCATACAATGAGCAGTTCTTC
>-|TRBJ1-4|-|TRBV7-9
CASTLVSTNEKLFF
TGTGCCAGCACTCTCGTTTCAACTAATGAAAAACTGTTTTTT
>-|TRBJ1-2|-|TRBV14
CASSQDLGTETEVTF
TGTGCCAGCAGCCAAGATCTGGGTACCGAGACAGAGGTCACCTTC
>-|TRBJ2-3|once|TRBV6-5
CASSPSTDTQYF
TGTGCCAGCAGTCCCTCCACAGATACGCAGTATTTT
>TRBD1|TRBJ2-7|-|TRBV18
CASSPPGQGYEQYF
TGTGCCAGCTCACCCCCGGGACAGGGGTACGAGCAGTACTTC
>-|TRBJ2-5|-|TRBV7-6
CASSLGPGGETQYF
TGTGCCAGCAGCTTAGGTCCAGGAGGGGAGACCCAGTACTTC
>TRBD1|TRBJ1-1|-|TRBV30
CALGREGQRNTEAFF
TGTGCGCTGGGCCGGGAGGGACAGCGAAACACTGAAGCTTTCTTT
>-|TRBJ2-7|-|TRBV28
CASSPDSYEQYF
TGTGCCAGCAGCCCTGACAGCTACGAGCAGTACTTC
>-|TRBJ2-7|-|TRBV7-3
CASSFSGGYEQYF
TGTGCCAGCAGCTTTTCAGGGGGGTACGAGCAGTACTTC